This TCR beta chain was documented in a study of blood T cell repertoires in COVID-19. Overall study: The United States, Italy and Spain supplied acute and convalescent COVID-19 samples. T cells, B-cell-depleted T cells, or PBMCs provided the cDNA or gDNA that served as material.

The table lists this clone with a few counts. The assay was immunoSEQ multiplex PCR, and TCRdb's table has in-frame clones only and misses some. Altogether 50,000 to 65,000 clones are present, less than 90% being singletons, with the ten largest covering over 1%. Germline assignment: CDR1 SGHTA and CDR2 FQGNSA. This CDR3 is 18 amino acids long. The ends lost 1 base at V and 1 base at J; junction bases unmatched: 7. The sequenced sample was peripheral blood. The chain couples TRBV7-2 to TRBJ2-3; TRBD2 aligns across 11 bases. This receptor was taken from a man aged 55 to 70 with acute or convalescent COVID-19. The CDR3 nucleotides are TGTGCCAGCAGCTTAGGGGCCACTAGCGGGGGCCGCACAGATACGCAGTATTTT. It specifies CASSLGATSGGRTDTQYF.